This entry is about one T cell receptor beta chain. Its antigen is unidentified. These data are taken from a study of T cell responses to AZD1222 COVID-19 vaccine. Study-wide context: Second doses that came at about 4 or about 12 weeks were put together. Overall study results and limits: None of the repertoires were sampled until the peak T cell response had passed. There were vaccine-associated CD4 TCRs across spike, dominant at 160-218 and 743-854. A rise in Spike-specific TCR breadth and depth followed two AZD1222 doses.

After removal of 0 bases from V and 2 bases from J, the junction contained 6 bases not matched to a gene. CDR1 SGHTA and CDR2 FQGNSA come from the germline V gene. There are 16 residues in the CDR3. The protocol was immunoSEQ multiplex PCR, while the TCRdb copy is restricted to in-frame clones and leaves out a portion. The sample holds about 130,000 clones, approximately 94% seen once. The TCR originated in an adult in good health. The source material was peripheral blood, sampled on day 0 of AZD1222 vaccination. The chain couples TRBV7-2 to TRBJ2-5; 7 bases are a match to TRBD1. This chain's CDR3 is CASSLAGQAIQETQYF. The CDR3 DNA sequence: TGTGCCAGCAGCTTAGCCGGACAGGCAATACAAGAGACCCAGTACTTC. The complete variable domain, with remaining parts taken from reference TRBV7-2 and TRBJ2-5, reads GAGVSQSPSNKVTEKGKDVELRCDPISGHTALYWYRQSLGQGLEFLIYFQGNSAPDKSGLPSDRFSAERTGGSVSTLTIQRTQQEDSAVYLCASSLAGQAIQETQYFGPGTRLLVL.